This T cell receptor beta chain stems from a study of siplizumab effects on memory and regulatory T cells. Produced via immunoSEQ multiplex PCR; TCRdb's table is partial and in-frame only. The table includes tens of thousands of clones, roughly 93% detected once. Concerning this clone itself: No antigen is known for it.

Germline V CDR1 and CDR2: SGHVS, FNYEAQ. The CDR3 spans 16 residues. Trimming took 5 bases from V and 3 from J; bases not matched to a gene: 10. Study-level points and caveats: The authors did not confirm suppressive function in proliferating Tregs from siplizumab cultures. Significant reduction of alloreactive sequences traceable to unstimulated CD4+ memory cells was observed with siplizumab. Naive T cells apparently outstripped memory cells in diversity and seemed major alloresponse contributors. Naive or memory phenotype was unassignable for roughly 75-96% of proliferating CD4+ or CD8+ clones.

This sequence joins TRBV7-6 and TRBJ2-1; 7 bases map to TRBD2. The clonotype was recovered from a human donor in good health. Sequenced material: CD8+ T cells sorted from blood. CDR3 nucleotides: TGTGCCAGCAGCCGAGATAGGGCGGGAGACTACAATGAGCAGTTCTTC. Residues: CASSRDRAGDYNEQFF.